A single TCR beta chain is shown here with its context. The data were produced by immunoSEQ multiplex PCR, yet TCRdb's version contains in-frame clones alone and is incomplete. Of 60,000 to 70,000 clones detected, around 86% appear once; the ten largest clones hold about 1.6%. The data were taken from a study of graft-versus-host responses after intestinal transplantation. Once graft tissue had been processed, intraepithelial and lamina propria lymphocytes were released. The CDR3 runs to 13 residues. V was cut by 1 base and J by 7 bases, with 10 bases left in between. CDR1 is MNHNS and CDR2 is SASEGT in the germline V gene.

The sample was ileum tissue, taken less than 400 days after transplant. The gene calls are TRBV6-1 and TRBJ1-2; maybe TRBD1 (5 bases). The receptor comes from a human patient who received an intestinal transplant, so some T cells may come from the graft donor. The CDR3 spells CASSEGWDSGYTF. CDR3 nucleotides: TGTGCCAGCAGTGAAGGGTGGGACTCTGGCTACACCTTC.